One sample yielded the 28 T cell receptor beta chains listed below, sequenced in a study of blood T cell repertoires in COVID-19. TCRdb's copy holds only in-frame clones and misses some; the assay was immunoSEQ multiplex PCR. Of about 310,000 clones listed, around 90% are singletons. Material: PBMCs or T cells enriched from blood (not recorded which). The receptors come from a woman in her late teens or twenties who had recovered from COVID-19.

The chain couples TRBV7-3 to TRBJ1-1, with TRBD1 matching over 7 bases. Losses at the gene ends were 0 bases for V and 0 bases for J; bases not matched to a gene: 1. Germline V gene data show CDR1 as SGHTA and CDR2 as FQGTGA. The CDR3 totals 15 residues. The CDR3 coding sequence is TGTGCCAGCAGCTTAACGACAGGGTTGAACACTGAAGCTTTCTTT. It specifies CASSLTTGLNTEAFF.

The V gene is TRBV5-1, the J gene TRBJ2-3, with TRBD1 matching over 7 bases. J was trimmed by 0 bases and V by 1 base; bases with no gene match: 2. This CDR3 region has 15 residues. CDR1 is SGHRS, CDR2 YFSETQ, per germline. CDR3 region: CASSLLQGSTDTQYF. CDR3 nucleotides: TGCGCCAGCAGCTTGTTACAGGGGAGCACAGATACGCAGTATTTT. The whole variable domain, remainder taken from reference TRBV5-1 and TRBJ2-3, is KAGVTQTPRYLIKTRGQQVTLSCSPISGHRSVSWYQQTPGQGLQFLFEYFSETQRNKGNFPGRFSGRQFSNSRSEMNVSTLELGDSALYLCASSLLQGSTDTQYFGPGTRLTVL.

This chain connects TRBV19 to TRBJ2-3, with D maybe TRBD1 (6 bases). The CDR3 covers 15 residues. Between the trimmed V and J ends, which lost 1 base and 2 bases, there was a span of 10 bases. Germline CDR1 reads LNHDA; CDR2 reads SQIVND (reference sequence). DNA for the CDR3: TGTGCCAGTAGTATAGCTGGACAGTTCACAGATACGCAGTATTTT. Translation: CASSIAGQFTDTQYF.

This rearrangement joins TRBV19 to TRBJ2-1; D gene uncertain. CDR3 size: 14 residues. Trimming took off 7 bases at V and 9 bases at J, with 19 bases between the two ends. Germline V gives CDR1 LNHDA, CDR2 SQIVND (reference sequence). The CDR3, as DNA: TGTGCCAGTAAGAGAAGCGAAACGTCAAGTGAGCAGTTCTTC. Translation: CASKRSETSSEQFF.

The chain couples TRBV5-6 to TRBJ1-2, with D perhaps matching TRBD1 (6 bases). V lost 2 bases to trimming and J lost 6 bases, with 23 bases between them. The V gene's germline CDR1 is SGHDT and CDR2 YYEEEE. The CDR3 spans 17 residues. The CDR3 nucleotides read TGTGCCAGCAGCTTTTTACAGGGCGTGATGGGTGTTCATGGCTACACCTTC. Encoded protein: CASSFLQGVMGVHGYTF. The full variable domain, in which reference TRBV5-6 and TRBJ1-2 provide the parts outside the CDR3, is DAGVTQSPTHLIKTRGQQVTLRCSPKSGHDTVSWYQQALGQGPQFIFQYYEEEERQRGNFPDRFSGHQFPNYSSELNVNALLLGDSALYLCASSFLQGVMGVHGYTFGSGTRLTVV.

The V and J genes are TRBV12-5 and TRBJ2-2, with 8 bases matching TRBD2. This CDR3 has 16 residues. In germline, CDR1 is LGHNT, CDR2 FRNRAP. The ends lost 4 bases at V and 4 bases at J; junction bases unmatched: 8. The CDR3 region has the DNA TGTGCTAGTGGTTGGGGTAGCGGGGCCACCACCGGGGAGCTGTTTTTT. It encodes CASGWGSGATTGELFF. The variable domain in full, with the rest retrieved from reference TRBV12-5 and TRBJ2-2, is DARVTQTPRHKVTEMGQEVTMRCQPILGHNTVFWYRQTMMQGLELLAYFRNRAPLDDSGMPKDRFSAEMPDATLATLKIQPSEPRDSAVYFCASGWGSGATTGELFFGEGSRLTVL.

The table lists this clone with a count of one. CDR3 loop: CASSTIAGIRNEQFF. The CDR3 coding sequence is TGTGCCAGTAGTACTATAGCGGGGATTCGTAATGAGCAGTTCTTC. The chain combines TRBV19 with TRBJ2-1, with 8 bases identical to TRBD2. The CDR3 is 15 residues long. With 4 bases clipped from V and 7 bases from J, the junction kept 9 bases outside the gene matches. Germline V gives CDR1 LNHDA, CDR2 SQIVND (reference sequence).

The gene calls are TRBV5-1 and TRBJ2-5, with D perhaps matching TRBD2 (6 bases). Germline V gene lookup returns CDR1 SGHRS and CDR2 YFSETQ. The V and J ends lost 0 bases and 2 bases respectively, with 17 bases between them. The CDR3 spans 17 residues. This CDR3 reads CASSLASGSGYQETQYF. CDR3 DNA sequence: TGCGCCAGCAGCTTGGCCTCGGGTAGCGGTTATCAAGAGACCCAGTACTTC.

The rearrangement links TRBV10-3 to TRBJ2-7; 10 bases fit TRBD1. Germline loops: CDR1 ENHRY, CDR2 SYGVKD. The CDR3 totals 16 residues. J gave up 5 bases and V 0 bases, and 7 bases lay outside the gene matches. For the CDR3, the DNA is TGTGCCATCAGTGAGTCTCGGACAGGGGGTCCCCACGAGCAGTACTTC. It codes for CAISESRTGGPHEQYF.

The V gene is TRBV10-3, the J gene TRBJ2-5; perhaps TRBD2 as D (6 bases). Trimming took 10 bases from V and 0 from J, leaving 18 bases between them. This CDR3 spans 15 amino acids. Germline loops: CDR1 ENHRY, CDR2 SYGVKD. CDR3 sequence: CATGRGETDQETQYF. CDR3 DNA sequence: TGTGCCACCGGACGCGGGGAGACAGACCAAGAGACCCAGTACTTC.

J is TRBJ2-2 and V is TRBV7-3; TRBD2 agrees at 8 bases. Looked up from germline, CDR1 is SGHTA and CDR2 is FQGTGA. J was trimmed by 3 bases and V by 9 bases; bases with no gene match: 6. The CDR3 spans 14 residues. CDR3 nucleotides: TGTGCCAGGATAGCGGGAAAAGACACCGGGGAGCTGTTTTTT. Translation: CARIAGKDTGELFF. The entire variable domain, with the rest obtained from reference TRBV7-3 and TRBJ2-2, is as follows: GAGVSQTPSNKVTEKGKYVELRCDPISGHTALYWYRQSLGQGPEFLIYFQGTGAADDSGLPNDRFFAVRPEGSVSTLKIQRTERGDSAVYLCARIAGKDTGELFFGEGSRLTVL.

This clone showed up just once. The V and J genes are TRBV28 and TRBJ1-2; no clear D. CDR3 size: 12 residues. The germline CDR1 and CDR2 sequences are MDHEN and SYDVKM. Trimming shortened V by 6 bases and J by 14 bases, and 19 bases separated the two germline ends. For the CDR3, the DNA is TGTGCCAGCAGGGATGACAAGGCCAGTCGGACCTTC. This encodes CASRDDKASRTF.

CDR3 nucleotides: TGTGCCACCGGGTGGTGGAGCTCCTATAATTCACCCCTCCACTTT. Residues: CATGWWSSYNSPLHF. The chain employs TRBV7-3 and TRBJ1-6; D is ambiguous. This CDR3 comprises 15 residues. The ends were cut back, 10 bases at V and 0 bases at J, with 13 bases in the middle. In germline, CDR1 is SGHTA, CDR2 FQGTGA. Together with reference TRBV7-3 and TRBJ1-6, the CDR3 gives the full variable domain: GAGVSQTPSNKVTEKGKYVELRCDPISGHTALYWYRQSLGQGPEFLIYFQGTGAADDSGLPNDRFFAVRPEGSVSTLKIQRTERGDSAVYLCATGWWSSYNSPLHFGNGTRLTVT.

This chain links TRBV5-5 with TRBJ2-4; weak D call: TRBD2 (6 bases). The CDR3 runs 16 residues. Germline CDR1 is SGHKS and CDR2 is YYEKEE (reference sequence). V dropped 0 bases and J dropped 6 bases, with 16 bases sitting between them. The CDR3: CASSLVPGRLGNIQYF. The CDR3 nucleotides are TGTGCCAGCAGCTTGGTTCCGGGGAGGTTGGGAAACATTCAGTACTTC.

The chain is built from TRBV25-1 and TRBJ2-7, with 10 nucleotides matching TRBD2. CDR1 and CDR2 (germline): MGHDK, SYGVNS. V trimming: 3 bases; J trimming: 2 bases; junction bases outside the gene matches: 7. The CDR3 is 16 amino acids. The CDR3 loop reads CASSELAGVQAYEQYF. In DNA form, the CDR3 reads TGTGCCAGCAGTGAGCTAGCGGGAGTCCAAGCCTACGAGCAGTACTTC.

The V call is TRBV7-2, the J call TRBJ2-3, with D perhaps matching TRBD2 (6 bases). In germline, CDR1 is SGHTA, CDR2 FQGNSA. V dropped 1 base and J dropped 4 bases, with 9 bases sitting between them. The CDR3 covers 14 residues. The CDR3 region is CASSLVLAADTQYF. CDR3 nucleotides: TGTGCCAGCAGCTTAGTACTAGCAGCAGATACGCAGTATTTT.

This chain uses TRBV30 with TRBJ1-4; 8 bases are a match to TRBD1. This CDR3 has 13 amino acids. CDR1 is GTSNPN, CDR2 SVGIG, per germline (reference sequence). The ends lost 1 base at V and 8 bases at J; junction bases unmatched: 3. CDR3 in DNA: TGTGCCTGGAGTGCAGGGGGCGGCGAAAAACTGTTTTTT. Encoded protein: CAWSAGGGEKLFF.

The V gene is TRBV9, the J gene TRBJ1-1, with D maybe TRBD1 (6 bases). V lost 3 bases and J 1 base, leaving 19 bases between the germline ends. Per germline, CDR1 SGDLS and CDR2 YYNGEE. The CDR3 totals 17 residues. CDR3 nucleotide sequence: TGTGCCAGCAGCGAAACTCACTGGACAGAGAAGAACACTGAAGCTTTCTTT. This codes for CASSETHWTEKNTEAFF.

This chain joins TRBV29-1 and TRBJ2-2, with TRBD1 matching 10 bases. The CDR3 extends over 15 amino acids. The germline gives CDR1 SQVTM, CDR2 ANQGSEA. V lost 7 bases to trimming and J lost 7 bases; unmatched junction nucleotides: 12. The CDR3 is CSGDWGTGVHGELFF. Written as DNA, the CDR3 is TGCAGCGGGGACTGGGGGACAGGGGTTCACGGGGAGCTGTTTTTT.

The V gene is TRBV13, the J gene TRBJ2-2; 10 bases line up with TRBD2. J was trimmed by 5 bases and V by 5 bases; bases with no gene match: 14. The CDR3 covers 18 residues. The germline V gene has CDR1 PRHDT and CDR2 FYEKMQ (reference sequence). The CDR3 coding sequence is TGTGCCAGCAGCACCCAAGGAGGACTAGCGGCATTGACCGGGGAGCTGTTTTTT. The encoded protein is CASSTQGGLAALTGELFF.

J is TRBJ2-7 and V is TRBV5-1; a weak D match, TRBD1 (5 bases). The V end lost 4 bases, the J end lost 2 bases, and 19 bases lay between the germline ends. CDR1 and CDR2 from the germline V gene are SGHRS and YFSETQ. The CDR3 loop spans 16 amino acids. CDR3 bases: TGCGCCAGCAGCCCCTCCGGAGACAGCGTCACCTACGAGCAGTACTTC. Translating it yields CASSPSGDSVTYEQYF.

A single count supports this clone. This chain joins TRBV3-1 (or the pseudogene TRBV3-2) and TRBJ1-2; TRBD1 matches at 11 bases. The CDR3 loop spans 17 amino acids. The junction had 8 bases not matched to a gene; V was cut back by 4 bases and J by 1 base. Germline V lookup: CDR1 LGHDT, CDR2 YNNKEL (reference sequence). The CDR3 region is CASSPRTGGSFNYGYTF. The CDR3 DNA is TGTGCCAGCAGCCCCCGGACAGGGGGCTCCTTTAACTATGGCTACACCTTC.

This sequence joins TRBV19 and TRBJ2-1, with D possibly matching TRBD2 (5 bases). V dropped 6 bases and J dropped 8 bases, with 17 bases sitting between them. This CDR3 contains 14 residues. Germline CDR1 reads LNHDA; CDR2 reads SQIVND (reference sequence). CDR3 residues: CASRTLNARDEQFF. Written as DNA, the CDR3 is TGTGCCAGTAGGACTCTGAACGCGCGGGATGAGCAGTTCTTC. The full variable domain, completed using reference TRBV19 and TRBJ2-1, is DGGITQSPKYLFRKEGQNVTLSCEQNLNHDAMYWYRQDPGQGLRLIYYSQIVNDFQKGDIAEGYSVSREKKESFPLTVTSAQKNPTAFYLCASRTLNARDEQFFGPGTRLTVL.

V usage is TRBV12-3 or TRBV12-4 and J usage is TRBJ1-1; TRBD1 might be the D (6 bases). The CDR3 length is 13 residues. The V end was cut by 0 bases, the J end by 4 bases, with 6 bases between. The CDR3 bases are TGTGCCAGCAGTTTAGCGACAGGCACTGAAGCTTTCTTT. It yields the protein CASSLATGTEAFF.

The rearrangement links TRBV2 to TRBJ1-2; D gene unclear. CDR1 and CDR2 from the germline V gene are SNHLY and FYNNEI. The CDR3 contains 13 residues. Trimming shortened V by 3 bases and J by 7 bases, and 12 bases separated the two germline ends. CDR3 coding DNA: TGTGCCAGCAGTGAGGTGCCCGCCGGTGGCTACACCTTC. Encoded protein: CASSEVPAGGYTF.

The count of this clone is one. The V gene is TRBV4-3, the J gene TRBJ2-3, with 9 positions matching TRBD2. J was trimmed by 4 bases and V by 0 bases; bases with no gene match: 8. The CDR3 sequence is 17 residues long. Germline V gene sequence: CDR1 LGHNA, CDR2 YSLEER. The CDR3 sequence: CASSQDPAGGPADTQYF. CDR3 coding DNA: TGCGCCAGCAGCCAAGACCCCGCGGGGGGGCCGGCAGATACGCAGTATTTT.

This chain uses TRBV11-2 with TRBJ1-1; D is perhaps TRBD1 (6 bases). The CDR3 runs 15 residues. Trimming shortened V by 1 base and J by 11 bases, and 20 bases separated the two germline ends. Per germline, CDR1 SGHAT and CDR2 FQNNGV. The CDR3 spells CASSLGMVQGTLAFF. CDR3 DNA sequence: TGTGCCAGCAGCTTAGGAATGGTCCAGGGGACCTTGGCTTTCTTT.

This clone was found once. CDR3: CASSARSGQGQETQYF. As DNA, the CDR3 is TGTGCCAGCAGCGCCAGATCGGGACAGGGCCAAGAGACCCAGTACTTC. The chain joins TRBV9 to TRBJ2-5; 9 positions agree with TRBD1. Trimming took 3 bases from V and 1 from J; bases not matched to a gene: 7. CDR1 is SGDLS, CDR2 YYNGEE, per germline. The CDR3 is made up of 16 amino acids.